The rows below give T cell receptor beta chains drawn from one sample of a study of blood T cell repertoires in COVID-19. Clones were sequenced by immunoSEQ multiplex PCR, and TCRdb holds only the in-frame ones, with some missing. The table has approximately 380,000 clones, approximately 91% seen once; the top ten hold about 0.83%. The sequencing input was PBMCs or T cells enriched from blood (not recorded which). The source is a middle-aged woman who had been exposed to COVID-19. Each CDR3 is given with its conserved first and last residue. D genes are given only for firm matches.

cdr3_aa: CASSIPRTAYGYTF; cdr3_nt: TGTGCCAGTAGTATCCCCCGGACAGCCTATGGCTACACCTTC; cdr3_length: 14; j_call: TRBJ1-2; d_call: NA; v_call: TRBV19
cdr3_aa: CASSLVPGDLNYGYTF; cdr3_nt: TGTGCCAGCAGCTTGGTACCGGGAGACCTTAACTATGGCTACACCTTC; cdr3_length: 16; j_call: TRBJ1-2; d_call: NA; v_call: TRBV7-6
cdr3_aa: CASSPPSGRYEQYF; cdr3_nt: TGTGCCAGCTCACCACCTAGCGGGAGGTACGAGCAGTACTTC; cdr3_length: 14; j_call: TRBJ2-7; d_call: TRBD2; v_call: TRBV18
cdr3_aa: CASSYTRNQPQHF; cdr3_nt: TGTGCCAGCAGTTACACCCGGAATCAGCCCCAGCATTTT; cdr3_length: 13; j_call: TRBJ1-5; d_call: NA; v_call: TRBV6-5
cdr3_aa: CASSFQNSYGYTF; cdr3_nt: TGTGCCAGCAGTTTTCAAAACAGCTATGGCTACACCTTC; cdr3_length: 13; j_call: TRBJ1-2; d_call: NA; v_call: TRBV12-3/TRBV12-4
cdr3_aa: CASSFVGGKFNEQFF; cdr3_nt: TGTGCCAGCTCATTTGTGGGGGGAAAATTCAATGAGCAGTTCTTC; cdr3_length: 15; j_call: TRBJ2-1; d_call: NA; v_call: TRBV18
cdr3_aa: CASSEFGTGDTEAFF; cdr3_nt: TGCGCCAGCAGTGAGTTTGGGACAGGGGACACTGAAGCTTTCTTT; cdr3_length: 15; j_call: TRBJ1-1; d_call: TRBD1; v_call: TRBV10-2
cdr3_aa: CASSSSSWLAGELFF; cdr3_nt: TGTGCCAGCAGCTCCTCCTCTTGGCTGGCCGGGGAGCTGTTTTTT; cdr3_length: 15; j_call: TRBJ2-2; d_call: NA; v_call: TRBV5-4
cdr3_aa: CASSRTGAGQETQYF; cdr3_nt: TGCGCCAGCAGCCGGACAGGGGCGGGCCAAGAGACCCAGTACTTC; cdr3_length: 15; j_call: TRBJ2-5; d_call: TRBD1; v_call: TRBV5-1
cdr3_aa: CASSFGDSGANVLTF; cdr3_nt: TGTGCCAGTAGTTTTGGAGACTCTGGGGCCAACGTCCTGACTTTC; cdr3_length: 15; j_call: TRBJ2-6; d_call: NA; v_call: TRBV19